A single sample is the source of the 13 T cell receptor beta chains below, sequenced in a study of identical twins. TCRdb re-derived calls from the 5' RACE reads in MiXCR, one entry per CDR3 protein. The repertoire consists of some 100,000 distinct CDR3 sequences, with around 5.5% occurring once and the leading ten covering approximately 12%. What was sequenced was memory T cells sorted from blood. The receptors derive from a woman aged 45-60 years in good health.

This clonotype was seen a handful of times. V gene TRBV5-4 combines with J gene TRBJ2-3; 11 nucleotides line up with TRBD2. CDR3 length equals 18 residues. With 3 bases clipped from V and 2 bases from J, the junction kept 11 bases outside the gene matches. Germline assignment: CDR1 SGHNT and CDR2 YYREEE (reference sequence). The CDR3 DNA reads TGTGCCAGCAGCTCCGAAACCATAGCGGGAGGGATCACAGATACGCAGTATTTT. This codes for CASSSETIAGGITDTQYF.

V and J are TRBV5-1 and TRBJ2-7; TRBD1 agrees at 7 bases. This CDR3 comprises 14 residues. The germline V gene has CDR1 SGHRS and CDR2 YFSETQ. The ends lost 2 bases at V and 6 bases at J; junction bases unmatched: 8. CDR3 bases: TGCGCCAGCAGCTTCGGCTACAGGGGCGGCGAGCAGTACGTC. Its translation: CASSFGYRGGEQYV.

As for this clonotype: A read error is possible here, since a much larger clone lies one base away. The chain has TRBV6-2 or TRBV6-3 and TRBJ2-7, with 10 bases matching TRBD2. The CDR3 has 15 residues. The germline V gene encodes CDR1 MNHEY and CDR2 SVGEGT. The V gene end was trimmed by 7 bases and the J gene end by 2 bases; junction bases not matched to a gene: 8. The CDR3 region has the DNA TGTGCCAGCACTCCTGGACTAGCGGCACCCTACGAGCAGTACTTC. It encodes CASTPGLAAPYEQYF.

This chain connects TRBV27 to TRBJ1-5; D is undetermined. Germline CDR1 and CDR2: MNHEY and SMNVEV (reference sequence). The germline V and J ends were trimmed by 8 bases and 2 bases, with 10 bases remaining between them. CDR3 length: 13 residues. The CDR3 DNA sequence: TGTGCCAGCCGTCCGTGGGGCAATCAGCCCCAGCATTTT. This encodes CASRPWGNQPQHF.

This clonotype was counted many times. The V and J genes are TRBV7-9 and TRBJ2-7; D not certain. CDR3 length: 13 residues. With 5 bases removed from V and 0 bases from J, the gap between germline ends came to 8 bases. Germline loops: CDR1 SEHNR, CDR2 FQNEAQ (reference sequence). The CDR3 coding sequence is TGTGCCAGCAGCCCCGACGGCTCCTACGAGCAGTACGTC. Its translation: CASSPDGSYEQYV.

This clonotype was counted at least ten times. The chain carries TRBV6-4 and TRBJ2-4; D gene ambiguous. Trimming cost V 0 bases and J 0 bases, with 15 bases left between them. This CDR3 has 18 amino acids. Per the germline V gene, CDR1 is MRHNA and CDR2 is SNTAGT. Here the CDR3 DNA reads TGTGCCAGCAGTGACTCGCTCAGGCATACCGTAGCCAAAAACATTCAGTACTTC. Encoded protein: CASSDSLRHTVAKNIQYF.

The table lists this clonotype with many counts. This chain uses TRBV20-1 with TRBJ1-6; perhaps TRBD1 as D (5 bases). Germline values: CDR1 DFQATT, CDR2 SNEGSKA (reference sequence). V gave up 5 bases and J gave up 10 bases, with 21 bases separating them. The CDR3 length is 15 residues. The CDR3 DNA reads as TGCAGTGCTCGAACGACGGTCGGGGCAAGCTCACCCCTCCACTTT. This sequence encodes CSARTTVGASSPLHF.

This clonotype was counted many times. The chain joins TRBV5-1 to TRBJ2-1; D gene ambiguous. Germline CDR1 and CDR2: SGHRS and YFSETQ. CDR3 length: 14 amino acids. Between the trimmed V and J ends, which lost 0 bases and 4 bases, there was a span of 8 bases. The CDR3 DNA follows: TGCGCCAGCAGCTTGGAGACTTTTTACAATGAGCAGTTCTTC. Encoded protein: CASSLETFYNEQFF. The full variable domain, in which reference TRBV5-1 and TRBJ2-1 provide the parts outside the CDR3, is KAGVTQTPRYLIKTRGQQVTLSCSPISGHRSVSWYQQTPGQGLQFLFEYFSETQRNKGNFPGRFSGRQFSNSRSEMNVSTLELGDSALYLCASSLETFYNEQFFGPGTRLTVL.

The CDR3 loop is CASSSGRGAIEQYF. CDR3 coding DNA: TGTGCCAGCAGCTCGGGGCGGGGGGCGATCGAGCAGTACTTC. This rearrangement joins TRBV7-3 to TRBJ2-7; 8 bases align to TRBD2. V dropped 4 bases and J dropped 6; count of bases not matched to a gene: 8. Per the germline V gene, CDR1 is SGHTA and CDR2 is FQGTGA. The CDR3 spans 14 residues.

This clonotype occurred many times. V and J are TRBV12-3 or TRBV12-4 and TRBJ1-5; a possible D gene is TRBD1 (5 bases). This CDR3 is built from 13 residues. Deletions cut 1 base from V and 7 bases from J, with 8 bases between. The CDR3 sequence is CASSLEAGQPQHF. CDR3 sequence (DNA): TGTGCCAGCAGTTTAGAGGCAGGGCAGCCCCAGCATTTT.

This rearrangement joins TRBV7-9 to TRBJ2-3, with 8 bases aligning to TRBD1. Germline CDR1 reads SEHNR; CDR2 reads FQNEAQ (reference sequence). The CDR3 runs to 15 residues. V lost 5 bases to trimming and J lost 5 bases; unmatched junction nucleotides: 9. The DNA of the CDR3 is TGTGCCAGCAGCGCGGACAGGGTAGTCCGAGATACGCAGTATTTT. It translates to CASSADRVVRDTQYF. The variable domain in full, completed from reference TRBV7-9 and TRBJ2-3, reads DTGVSQNPRHKITKRGQNVTFRCDPISEHNRLYWYRQTLGQGPEFLTYFQNEAQLEKSRLLSDRFSAERPKGSFSTLEIQRTEQGDSAMYLCASSADRVVRDTQYFGPGTRLTVL.

In its sample, this clonotype was seen many times. The rearrangement links TRBV24-1 to TRBJ2-2, with 8 bases fitting TRBD1. In germline, CDR1 is KGHDR, CDR2 SFDVKD. This CDR3 region has 15 residues. V lost 4 bases and J lost 2; bases outside the gene matches: 2. The CDR3 nucleotides are TGTGCCACCAGTGAGGGACAGGCAAACACCGGGGAGCTGTTTTTT. As protein: CATSEGQANTGELFF.

This clonotype was detected ten times or more. V and J are TRBV5-1 and TRBJ1-5; possibly TRBD1 for D (6 bases). This CDR3 comprises 15 residues. With 4 bases removed from V and 1 base from J, the gap between germline ends came to 12 bases. The V gene's germline CDR1 is SGHRS and CDR2 YFSETQ. The CDR3 sequence: CASSSTGTSNQPQHF. The DNA for the CDR3 is TGCGCCAGCAGCAGTACAGGGACAAGCAATCAGCCCCAGCATTTT.